These T cell receptor beta chains were read from a single sample in a study of cytomegalovirus exposure and HLA in healthy donors. Only in-frame clones appear in the TCRdb table, and some are missing; sequencing was by immunoSEQ multiplex PCR. The data show approximately 160,000 clones, with roughly four fifths seen just once and 1.5% to 1.7% held by the top ten. Sequencing used PBMCs. The receptor set was obtained from a man aged 40-55 years in good health and CMV-seronegative. The CDR3 runs from the conserved cysteine through the conserved F or W. A D gene is named only where the DNA matches it firmly. The size field is filled for only some rows; it gives once, few, many or a size class.

j_gene,d_gene,abundance,v_gene,CDR3nt,CDR3aa
TRBJ1-4,TRBD1,NA,TRBV9,TGTGCCAGCAGCGTCGAATCAGGGGGCTTTTGGGAAAAACTGTTTTTT,CASSVESGGFWEKLFF
TRBJ2-5,NA,NA,TRBV7-6,TGTGCCAGCAGCTTTTCGGAGGCGGCCCAGTACTTC,CASSFSEAAQYF
TRBJ1-1,TRBD1,NA,TRBV19,TGTGCCAGTAGTATAACCAGTTGGACAGGGGAAAACACTGAAGCTTTCTTT,CASSITSWTGENTEAFF
TRBJ1-2,NA,once,TRBV5-4,TGTGCCAGCAGCTTGGGCGGGACTTGGGGTGGCTACACCTTC,CASSLGGTWGGYTF
TRBJ2-1,NA,NA,TRBV6-5,TGTGCCAGCAGTTATGGTCTGAGCTCCGAGCAGTTCTTC,CASSYGLSSEQFF
TRBJ1-4,NA,NA,TRBV4-2,TGTGCCAGCAGCCAAGAAGGGGGGGCGACTAATGAAAAACTGTTTTTT,CASSQEGGATNEKLFF
TRBJ1-2,TRBD1,few,TRBV6-5,TGTGCCAGCAGAATTCCCGGGACAGGGAGGTTTGGCTACACCTTC,CASRIPGTGRFGYTF
TRBJ1-2,NA,NA,TRBV5-4,TGTGCCAGCAGCTTGGGGGCAGGGGTAGACTATGGCTACACCTTC,CASSLGAGVDYGYTF
TRBJ2-1,TRBD2,NA,TRBV7-9,TGTGCCAGCAGCTTAGGACTAGCGGGGGAGGAGCAGTTCTTC,CASSLGLAGEEQFF
TRBJ1-2,NA,NA,TRBV19,TGTGCCAGTAGTATTACTTTGGCCAGGGGAGACTATGGCTACACCTTC,CASSITLARGDYGYTF
TRBJ2-3,NA,NA,TRBV4-1,TGCGCCAGCTCCCGTAACGAGGTAGATACGCAGTATTTT,CASSRNEVDTQYF
TRBJ2-3,TRBD2,NA,TRBV29-1,TGCAGCGTCCCTGGCTCCGAGGGAGGGACAGATACGCAGTATTTT,CSVPGSEGGTDTQYF
TRBJ2-3,NA,once,TRBV27,TGTGCCAGCAGTTCCCCCCGAGGGTCAGATACGCAGTATTTT,CASSSPRGSDTQYF
TRBJ1-1,NA,NA,TRBV9,TGTGCCAGCAGCGTAGGGGACACCGGGAACACTGAAGCTTTCTTT,CASSVGDTGNTEAFF
TRBJ2-7,TRBD2,NA,TRBV9,TGTGCCAGCAGCGAGACTAGCGGGGGGCCTGTTTTGGACGAGCAGTACTTC,CASSETSGGPVLDEQYF
TRBJ2-3,NA,NA,TRBV4-1,TGCGCCAGCAGCCAAGTACTTCTCACAGATACGCAGTATTTT,CASSQVLLTDTQYF
TRBJ2-3,TRBD1,NA,TRBV9,TGTGCCAGCAGCGCCCGGGACGGATCGGGACAGGAGAGAGATACGCAGTATTTT,CASSARDGSGQERDTQYF
TRBJ2-1,NA,NA,TRBV27,TGTGCCAGCAGTTATTTTAGCTCCTACAATGAGCAGTTCTTC,CASSYFSSYNEQFF
TRBJ2-7,TRBD2,NA,TRBV5-4,TGTGCCAGCAGCTCGGGACTAGCGGGAAGAGGGTCCTACGAGCAGTACTTC,CASSSGLAGRGSYEQYF
TRBJ2-2,NA,many,TRBV2,TGTGCCAGCAGTGTTCCTGCCGGGGAGCTGTTTTTT,CASSVPAGELFF
TRBJ2-7,NA,NA,TRBV28,TGTGCCAGCAGTTTAATGCGACTGTCCTACGAGCAGTACTTC,CASSLMRLSYEQYF
TRBJ2-5,TRBD2,NA,TRBV5-1,TGCGCCAGCAGCGAGGGACTAGCGGGAGGGATCGGAGAGACCCAGTACTTC,CASSEGLAGGIGETQYF
TRBJ2-2,TRBD2,NA,TRBV19,TGTGCCAGTAGTATAGGGACTAGCGGGAGGGCCTACACCGGGGAGCTGTTTTTT,CASSIGTSGRAYTGELFF
TRBJ2-3,NA,NA,TRBV7-8,TGTGCCAGCAGCCTAGAGGGGCGGGGCCTCACAGATACGCAGTATTTT,CASSLEGRGLTDTQYF
TRBJ1-6,NA,few,TRBV4-1,TGCGCCAGCAGCCAAGCCCCTTTTGTCGATAATTCACCCCTCCACTTT,CASSQAPFVDNSPLHF
TRBJ1-4,NA,NA,TRBV18,TGTGCCAGCTCCCCCCCAGGGCCTCGGGAAAAACTGTTTTTT,CASSPPGPREKLFF
TRBJ2-3,NA,NA,TRBV7-8,TGTGCCAGCAGCTTCGCAGGTTCAATCCGCACAGATACGCAGTATTTT,CASSFAGSIRTDTQYF
TRBJ2-1,NA,NA,TRBV7-2,TGTGCCAGCAGGAGGACGGCGGGGAACAATGAGCAGTTCTTC,CASRRTAGNNEQFF
TRBJ2-1,TRBD2,NA,TRBV4-1,TGCGCCAGCAGCCCATGGCAGCGGGGGTGGTCCCGGGCCTACAATGAGCAGTTCTTC,CASSPWQRGWSRAYNEQFF
TRBJ1-1,NA,NA,TRBV5-1,TGCGCCAGCAGCACCACAGGTTCAGCGAACACTGAAGCTTTCTTT,CASSTTGSANTEAFF
TRBJ2-4,NA,NA,TRBV7-9,TGTTCCAGCAGCCAAAACAGGGACAACCACATTCAGTACTTC,CSSSQNRDNHIQYF
TRBJ2-2,NA,NA,TRBV4-1,TGCGCCAGCAGCCAGTTAGCTGGCGTCGGGGAGCTGTTTTTT,CASSQLAGVGELFF
TRBJ2-3,NA,NA,TRBV5-6,TGTGCCAGCAGCTTGGGTAGCGGAGCTAGCACAGATACGCAGTATTTT,CASSLGSGASTDTQYF
TRBJ2-6,TRBD1,NA,TRBV18,TGTGCCAGCTCTCTACAGGGGGCTTATGGGGCCAACGGCCTGACTTTC,CASSLQGAYGANGLTF
TRBJ1-6,TRBD1,NA,TRBV27,TGTGCCAGCAGTCCCTCGACAGGGGGCGCTTCACCCCTCCACTTT,CASSPSTGGASPLHF
TRBJ1-2,TRBD1,NA,TRBV6-1,TGTGCCAGCAGTCCCCGAGGACAGGGGGGCTATGGCTACACCTTC,CASSPRGQGGYGYTF
TRBJ2-2,TRBD1,NA,TRBV7-6,TGTGCCAGCAGACGGACAGGGGCCGGGGAGCTGTTTTTT,CASRRTGAGELFF
TRBJ1-1,TRBD1,once,TRBV7-9,TGTTCCAGCAGCGCTCAATCAGGGGGCACTGAAGCTTTCTTT,CSSSAQSGGTEAFF
TRBJ2-7,NA,NA,TRBV7-9,TGTGCCAGCAGTCAGAAATCCGAGCAGTACTTC,CASSQKSEQYF
TRBJ2-1,TRBD2,once,TRBV5-8,TGTGCCAGCAAACTAGCGGATGAGCAGTTCTTC,CASKLADEQFF